The next 7 T cell receptor beta chains were all read from a single sample in a study of beta chain features in type 1 diabetes. Isolated RNA was reverse transcribed in full, so expressed TCRB transcripts were sequenced. Measured with immunoSEQ multiplex PCR; TCRdb has only the in-frame clones, and not every one. The repertoire holds 600,000 or so clones, with over 13% as singletons. Their target antigens are unknown. Study conclusions and caveats: Shorter TCRB CDR3s, moderately but significantly so, were found in Type 1 diabetes patients in all four CD4+ subsets.

The specimen was naive CD4+ T cells from blood. These receptors all come from a man aged 18 to 29 with type 1 diabetes.

Only a few counts were recorded for this clone. The chain carries TRBV9 and TRBJ1-1; D remains unclear. V shed 4 bases and J shed 1 base, with 14 bases lying between them. CDR1 SGDLS and CDR2 YYNGEE come from the germline V gene. The CDR3 runs 15 residues. This CDR3 is CASSTPAGQNTEAFF. The DNA of the CDR3 is TGTGCCAGCAGCACTCCAGCGGGCCAGAACACTGAAGCTTTCTTT.

The gene calls are TRBV6-1 and TRBJ2-1; weak D call: TRBD1 (5 bases). Trimming pared 7 bases from V and 7 bases from J, leaving 11 bases between. Germline CDR1 and CDR2: MNHNS and SASEGT. CDR3 length: 12 residues. This chain's CDR3 is CASTAGWNEQFF. CDR3 in DNA: TGTGCCAGCACCGCAGGGTGGAATGAGCAGTTCTTC.

Of note for this clone: Different DNA sequences within this sample yield the same CDR3. The V call is TRBV7-2, the J call TRBJ2-7; 7 bases line up with TRBD1. V was clipped by 0 bases and J by 7 bases; unmatched bases: 3. The CDR3 contains 13 residues. The germline V gene has CDR1 SGHTA and CDR2 FQGNSA. The CDR3 reads CASSLARGNEQYF. The DNA for the CDR3 is TGTGCCAGCAGCTTAGCCAGGGGGAATGAGCAGTACTTC.

The chain has TRBV5-6 and TRBJ1-2; D is perhaps TRBD1 (6 bases). Looked up from germline, CDR1 is SGHDT and CDR2 is YYEEEE. The CDR3 covers 14 residues. V shed 4 bases and J shed 0 bases, with 10 bases lying between them. CDR3 amino acids: CASSIQGSNYGYTF. CDR3 DNA sequence: TGTGCCAGCAGCATTCAGGGGTCTAACTATGGCTACACCTTC. Using reference TRBV5-6 and TRBJ1-2 for the parts outside the CDR3, the full variable domain is DAGVTQSPTHLIKTRGQQVTLRCSPKSGHDTVSWYQQALGQGPQFIFQYYEEEERQRGNFPDRFSGHQFPNYSSELNVNALLLGDSALYLCASSIQGSNYGYTFGSGTRLTVV.

To note about this clone: Distinct nucleotide sequences in the sample also encode this CDR3. The V call is TRBV7-9, the J call TRBJ2-7; a possible D gene is TRBD1 (6 bases). CDR3 length equals 14 residues. Germline CDR1 and CDR2: SEHNR and FQNEAQ (reference sequence). V lost 5 bases and J lost 1, with 12 bases in between. CDR3 loop: CASSPSGQSYEQYF. CDR3 DNA: TGTGCCAGCAGCCCTTCAGGACAGTCCTACGAGCAGTACTTC.

This clone was detected only a few times. The identical CDR3 is also encoded by other nucleotide sequences in the sample. The chain recombines TRBV7-2 with TRBJ1-1; D is ambiguous. V was trimmed by 2 bases and J by 0 bases, leaving 4 bases between them. CDR1 is SGHTA and CDR2 is FQGNSA in the germline V gene. The CDR3 sequence is 13 residues long. Here the CDR3 reads CASSLTMNTEAFF. The CDR3 coding sequence is TGTGCCAGCAGCTTAACGATGAACACTGAAGCTTTCTTT.

This chain uses TRBV7-2 with TRBJ1-6; D is possibly TRBD1 (6 bases). V lost 2 bases to trimming and J lost 7 bases, with 15 bases between them. This CDR3 spans 16 amino acids. From germline, CDR1 is SGHTA and CDR2 FQGNSA. The CDR3: CASSLMGAEVNSPLHF. CDR3 nucleotides: TGTGCCAGCAGCTTAATGGGGGCAGAAGTAAATTCACCCCTCCACTTT.